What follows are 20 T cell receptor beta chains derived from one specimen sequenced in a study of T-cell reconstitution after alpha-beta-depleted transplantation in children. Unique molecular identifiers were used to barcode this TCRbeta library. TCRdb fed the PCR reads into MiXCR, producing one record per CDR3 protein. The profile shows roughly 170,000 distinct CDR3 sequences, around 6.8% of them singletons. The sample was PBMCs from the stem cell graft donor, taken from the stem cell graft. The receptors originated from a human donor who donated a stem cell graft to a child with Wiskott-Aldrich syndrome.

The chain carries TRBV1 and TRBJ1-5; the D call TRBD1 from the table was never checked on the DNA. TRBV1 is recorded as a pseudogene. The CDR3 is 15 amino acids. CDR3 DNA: TGCACCAGCAGAAACGGGACAATCGGCAATCAGCCCCAGCATTTT. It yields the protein CTSRNGTIGNQPQHF.

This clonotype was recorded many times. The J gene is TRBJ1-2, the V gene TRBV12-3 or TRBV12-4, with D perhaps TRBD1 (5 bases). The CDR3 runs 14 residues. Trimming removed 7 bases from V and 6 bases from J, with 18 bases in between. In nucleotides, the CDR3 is TGTGCCAGCACCCCAAGGGGCCTTCGGAATGGCTACACCTTC. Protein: CASTPRGLRNGYTF.

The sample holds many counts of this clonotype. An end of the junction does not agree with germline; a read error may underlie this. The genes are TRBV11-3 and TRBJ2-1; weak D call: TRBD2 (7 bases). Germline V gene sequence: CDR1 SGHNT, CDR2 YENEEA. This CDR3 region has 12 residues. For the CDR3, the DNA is TGTGCCAGCAGCTCCGGGGGAGGGGGGGGAATCTTC. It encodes CASSSGGGGGIF.

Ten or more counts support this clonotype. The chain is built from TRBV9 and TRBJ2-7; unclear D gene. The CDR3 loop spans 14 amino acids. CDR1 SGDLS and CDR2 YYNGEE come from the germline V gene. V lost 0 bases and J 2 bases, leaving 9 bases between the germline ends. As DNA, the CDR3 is TGTGCCAGCAGCGTAGGAACAGATACCTACGAGCAGTACTTC. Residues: CASSVGTDTYEQYF.

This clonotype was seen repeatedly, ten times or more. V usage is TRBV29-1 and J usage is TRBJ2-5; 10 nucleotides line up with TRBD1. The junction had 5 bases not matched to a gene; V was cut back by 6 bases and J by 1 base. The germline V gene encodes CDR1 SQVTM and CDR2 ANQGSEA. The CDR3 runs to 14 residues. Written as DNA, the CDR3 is TGCAGCGTGCGCAGACAGGGGGCCCAAGAGACCCAGTACTTC. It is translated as CSVRRQGAQETQYF.

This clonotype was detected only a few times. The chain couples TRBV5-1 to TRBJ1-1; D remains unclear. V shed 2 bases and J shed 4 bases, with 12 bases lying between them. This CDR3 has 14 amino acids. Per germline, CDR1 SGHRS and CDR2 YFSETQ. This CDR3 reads CASSFSSQITEAFF. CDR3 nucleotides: TGCGCCAGCAGCTTTAGCTCACAGATCACTGAAGCTTTCTTT.

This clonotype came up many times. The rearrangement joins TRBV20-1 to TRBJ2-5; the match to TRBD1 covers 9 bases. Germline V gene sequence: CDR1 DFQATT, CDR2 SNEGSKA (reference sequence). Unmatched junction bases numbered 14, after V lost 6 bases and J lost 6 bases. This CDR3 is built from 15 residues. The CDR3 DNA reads TGCAGTGCCATATCAACCGGGACAGGGATGCAGACCCAGTACTTC. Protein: CSAISTGTGMQTQYF.

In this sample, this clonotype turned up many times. The CDR3 sequence: CSARDRRTAGVGETQYF. The CDR3 DNA reads TGCAGTGCTAGAGATCGCCGTACGGCTGGGGTAGGGGAGACCCAGTACTTC. This chain uses TRBV20-1 with TRBJ2-5; D unresolved. This CDR3 spans 17 amino acids. The germline CDR1 and CDR2 sequences are DFQATT and SNEGSKA (reference sequence). V lost 0 bases, J lost 5 bases, and 22 bases lay in between.

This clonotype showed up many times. CDR3 nucleotide sequence: TGCAGTGCTAGAGACGGTGGGCAGGGAGAGACCCAGTACTTC. Translating it yields CSARDGGQGETQYF. The chain combines TRBV20-1 with TRBJ2-5, with a weak D call TRBD1 (5 bases). This CDR3 has 14 residues. CDR1 is DFQATT and CDR2 is SNEGSKA in the germline V gene (reference sequence). V lost 0 bases, J lost 4 bases, and 12 bases lay in between.

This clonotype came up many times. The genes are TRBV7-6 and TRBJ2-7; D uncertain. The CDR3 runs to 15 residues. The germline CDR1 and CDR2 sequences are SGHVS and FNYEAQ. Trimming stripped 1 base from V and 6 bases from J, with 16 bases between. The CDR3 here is CASSLGDSGFSEQYF. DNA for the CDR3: TGTGCCAGCAGCTTAGGTGACTCCGGATTTTCCGAGCAGTACTTC.

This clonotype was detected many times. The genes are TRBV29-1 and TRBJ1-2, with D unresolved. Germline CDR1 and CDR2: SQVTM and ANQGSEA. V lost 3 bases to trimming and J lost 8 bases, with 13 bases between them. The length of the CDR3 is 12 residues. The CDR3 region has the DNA TGCAGCGTTGATAAGGACCATGAGGGCTACACCTTC. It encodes CSVDKDHEGYTF.

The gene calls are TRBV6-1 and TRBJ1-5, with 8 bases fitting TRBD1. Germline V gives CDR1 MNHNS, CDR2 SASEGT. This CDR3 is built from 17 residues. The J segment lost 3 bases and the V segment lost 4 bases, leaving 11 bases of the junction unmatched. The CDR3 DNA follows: TGTGCCAGCAGTGTCCCTCAGGGGGCACACCTCAATCAGCCCCAGCATTTT. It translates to CASSVPQGAHLNQPQHF.

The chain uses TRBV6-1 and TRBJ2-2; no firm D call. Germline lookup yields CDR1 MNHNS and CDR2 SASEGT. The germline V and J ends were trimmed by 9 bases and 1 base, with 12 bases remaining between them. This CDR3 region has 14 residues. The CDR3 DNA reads TGTGCCAGTAAGGTGAACGGGAACACCGGGGAGCTGTTTTTT. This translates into CASKVNGNTGELFF.

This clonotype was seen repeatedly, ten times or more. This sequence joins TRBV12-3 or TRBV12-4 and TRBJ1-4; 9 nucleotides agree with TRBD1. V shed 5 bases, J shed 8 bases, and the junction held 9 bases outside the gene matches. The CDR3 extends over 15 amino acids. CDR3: CASSRRDRVREKLFF. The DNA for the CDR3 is TGTGCCAGCAGTCGCCGGGACAGGGTCCGGGAAAAACTGTTTTTT.

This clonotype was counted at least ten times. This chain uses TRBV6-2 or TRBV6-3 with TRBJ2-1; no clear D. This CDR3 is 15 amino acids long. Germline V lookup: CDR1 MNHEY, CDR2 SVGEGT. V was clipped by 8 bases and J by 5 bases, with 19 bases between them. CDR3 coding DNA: TGTGCCAGCCAGAAGATAGCCCAGAAGAACAATGAGCAGTTCTTC. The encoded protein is CASQKIAQKNNEQFF.

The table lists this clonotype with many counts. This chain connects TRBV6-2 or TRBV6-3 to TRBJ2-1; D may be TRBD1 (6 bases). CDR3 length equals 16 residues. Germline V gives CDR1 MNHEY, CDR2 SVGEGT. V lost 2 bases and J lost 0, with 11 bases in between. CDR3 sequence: CASSYRNRVSYNEQFF. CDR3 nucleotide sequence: TGTGCCAGCAGTTACCGTAACAGGGTCTCCTACAATGAGCAGTTCTTC.

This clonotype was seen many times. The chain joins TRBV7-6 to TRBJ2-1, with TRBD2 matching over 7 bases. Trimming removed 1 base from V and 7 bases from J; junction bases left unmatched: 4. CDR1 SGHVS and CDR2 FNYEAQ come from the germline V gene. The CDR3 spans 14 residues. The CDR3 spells CASSLEGGVNEQFF. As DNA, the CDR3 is TGTGCCAGCAGCTTAGAGGGAGGGGTAAATGAGCAGTTCTTC.

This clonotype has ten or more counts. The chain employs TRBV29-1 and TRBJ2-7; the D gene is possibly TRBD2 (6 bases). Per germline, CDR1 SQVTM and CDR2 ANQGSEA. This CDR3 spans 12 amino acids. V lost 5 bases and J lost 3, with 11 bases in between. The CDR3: CSVRGGGYEQYF. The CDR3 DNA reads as TGCAGCGTTAGGGGAGGCGGCTACGAGCAGTACTTC.

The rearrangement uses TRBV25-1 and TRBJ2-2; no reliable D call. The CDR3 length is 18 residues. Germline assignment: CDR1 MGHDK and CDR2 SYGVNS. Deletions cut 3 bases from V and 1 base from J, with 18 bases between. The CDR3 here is CASSDKLGREKNTGELFF. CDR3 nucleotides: TGTGCCAGCAGTGACAAATTGGGCAGAGAAAAGAACACCGGGGAGCTGTTTTTT.

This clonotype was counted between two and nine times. CDR3 residues: CASSLLGYREDTEAFF. The DNA of the CDR3 is TGTGCCAGCTCCCTCCTGGGATACAGGGAAGACACTGAAGCTTTCTTT. This sequence joins TRBV18 and TRBJ1-1; the D gene is possibly TRBD1 (6 bases). The V and J ends lost 6 bases and 3 bases respectively, with 20 bases between them. CDR3 length: 16 residues. Germline V gene data show CDR1 as KGHSH and CDR2 as LQKENI.